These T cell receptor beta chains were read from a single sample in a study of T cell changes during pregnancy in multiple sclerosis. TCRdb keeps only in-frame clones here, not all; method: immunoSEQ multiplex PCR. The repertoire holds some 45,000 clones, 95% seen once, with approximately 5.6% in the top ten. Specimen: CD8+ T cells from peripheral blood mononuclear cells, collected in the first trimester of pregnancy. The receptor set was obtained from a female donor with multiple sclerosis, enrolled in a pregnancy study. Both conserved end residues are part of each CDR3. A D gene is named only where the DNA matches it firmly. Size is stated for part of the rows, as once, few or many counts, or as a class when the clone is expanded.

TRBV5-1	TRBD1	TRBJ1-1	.	CASSSPRDRENTEAFF	TGCGCCAGCAGCTCGCCCCGGGACAGAGAGAACACTGAAGCTTTCTTT
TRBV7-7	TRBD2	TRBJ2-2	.	CASSRSSGGNAGELFF	TGTGCCAGCAGCAGGTCTAGCGGGGGAAACGCCGGGGAGCTGTTTTTT
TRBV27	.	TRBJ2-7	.	CASSFIGRAYEQYF	TGTGCCAGCAGTTTTATCGGGAGAGCTTACGAGCAGTACTTC
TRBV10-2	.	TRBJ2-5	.	CASRGTGSAQYF	TGCGCCAGCAGGGGGACTGGGTCGGCCCAGTACTTC
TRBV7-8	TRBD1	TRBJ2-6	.	CASGGQGTGANVLTF	TGTGCCAGCGGAGGACAGGGGACCGGGGCCAACGTCCTGACTTTC
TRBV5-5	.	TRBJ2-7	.	CASSADTTSQFYEQYF	TGTGCCAGCAGCGCGGACACGACTTCGCAGTTCTACGAGCAGTACTTC
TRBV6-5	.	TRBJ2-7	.	CASSPGVEQYF	TGTGCCAGCAGTCCAGGGGTCGAGCAGTACTTC
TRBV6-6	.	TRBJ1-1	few	CASRGGLEAFF	TGTGCCAGCAGAGGGGGTCTTGAAGCTTTCTTT
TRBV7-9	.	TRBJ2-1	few	CASSLDSYNEQFF	TGTGCCAGCAGCTTAGACAGCTACAATGAGCAGTTCTTC
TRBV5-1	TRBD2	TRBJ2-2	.	CASSLSLAGQTGELFF	TGCGCCAGCAGCTTGTCTCTAGCGGGACAGACCGGGGAGCTGTTTTTT
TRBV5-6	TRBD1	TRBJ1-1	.	CASSLGPGGEAFF	TGTGCCAGCAGCTTGGGCCCAGGGGGCGAAGCTTTCTTT
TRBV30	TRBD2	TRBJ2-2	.	CAGNPSGIFTGELFF	TGTGCCGGGAACCCTAGCGGGATCTTCACCGGGGAGCTGTTTTTT
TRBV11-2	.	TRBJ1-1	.	CASSFSGFTEAFF	TGTGCCAGCAGCTTTTCGGGGTTCACTGAAGCTTTCTTT
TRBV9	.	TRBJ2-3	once	CASSVGAADTQYF	TGTGCCAGCAGCGTAGGCGCGGCAGATACGCAGTATTTT
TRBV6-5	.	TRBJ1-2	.	CASSYGGSDGYTF	TGTGCCAGCAGTTACGGAGGGTCGGATGGCTACACCTTC
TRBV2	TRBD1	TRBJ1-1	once	CASRETGREAFF	TGTGCCAGCAGGGAGACAGGGAGGGAAGCTTTCTTT
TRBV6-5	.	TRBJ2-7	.	CASSYSLRDYEQYF	TGTGCCAGCAGTTACTCTCTCAGGGACTACGAGCAGTACTTC
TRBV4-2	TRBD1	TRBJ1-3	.	CASSQEGTGGLGNTIYF	TGTGCCAGCAGCCAAGAAGGGACAGGGGGCCTTGGAAACACCATATATTTT
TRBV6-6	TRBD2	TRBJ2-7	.	CASSYSYTSGPYEQYF	TGTGCCAGCAGTTACTCGTATACTAGCGGGCCCTACGAGCAGTACTTC
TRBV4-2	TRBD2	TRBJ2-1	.	CASSQDALAVTYNEQFF	TGTGCCAGCAGCCAAGATGCCCTAGCGGTCACCTACAATGAGCAGTTCTTC
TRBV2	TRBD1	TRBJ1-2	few	CASQGAYGYTF	TGTGCCAGCCAGGGGGCCTATGGCTACACCTTC
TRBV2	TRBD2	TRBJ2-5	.	CASSVLSGRAGETQYF	TGTGCCAGCAGCGTTCTTAGCGGGAGGGCCGGGGAGACCCAGTACTTC
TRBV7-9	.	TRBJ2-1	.	CASSFSDSGSNEQFF	TGTGCCAGCAGCTTCTCTGATTCAGGGTCCAATGAGCAGTTCTTC
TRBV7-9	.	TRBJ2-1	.	CASSFRDKPYNEQFF	TGTGCCAGCAGCTTCCGGGACAAACCCTACAATGAGCAGTTCTTC
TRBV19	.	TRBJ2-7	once	CATSWGLSYEQYF	TGTGCCACCTCCTGGGGGCTCTCCTACGAGCAGTACTTC
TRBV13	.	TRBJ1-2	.	CASSEHVSQLPYGYTF	TGTGCCAGCAGCGAACATGTTTCACAGTTACCCTATGGCTACACCTTC
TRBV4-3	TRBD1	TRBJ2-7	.	CASSPYRGSSYEQYF	TGCGCCAGCAGCCCTTACAGGGGCAGCTCCTACGAGCAGTACTTC
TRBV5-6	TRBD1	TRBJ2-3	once	CASSLQGATLSDTQYF	TGTGCCAGCAGCTTACAGGGGGCGACCCTATCAGATACGCAGTATTTT
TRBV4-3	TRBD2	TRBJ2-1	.	CASSPGIAGEFPFPEQFF	TGCGCCAGCAGCCCCGGAATAGCGGGAGAATTCCCTTTCCCTGAGCAGTTCTTC
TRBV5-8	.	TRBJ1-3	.	CASSSGTTNSGNTIYF	TGTGCCAGCAGTTCCGGGACTACAAATAGTGGAAACACCATATATTTT
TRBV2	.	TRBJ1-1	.	CASTLGVGGIKGGTEAFF	TGTGCCAGCACGTTGGGGGTAGGGGGAATAAAAGGGGGCACTGAAGCTTTCTTT
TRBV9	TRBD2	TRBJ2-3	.	CASSVGTSGYTDTQYF	TGTGCCAGCAGCGTAGGAACTAGCGGCTACACAGATACGCAGTATTTT
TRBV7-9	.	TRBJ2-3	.	CASRIGSADTQYF	TGTGCCAGCAGAATCGGGTCCGCAGATACGCAGTATTTT
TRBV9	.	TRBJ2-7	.	CASSVVGTKPVGLHF	TGTGCCAGCAGCGTAGTTGGGACAAAGCCCGTAGGTCTCCACTTC
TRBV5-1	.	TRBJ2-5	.	CASSQPQLVETQYF	TGCGCCAGCAGCCAACCGCAATTAGTAGAGACCCAGTACTTC
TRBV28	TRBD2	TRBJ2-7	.	CASSQEMTSGRGAYEQYF	TGTGCCAGCAGCCAAGAAATGACTAGCGGGAGAGGGGCCTACGAGCAGTACTTC
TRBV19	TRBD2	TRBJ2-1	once	CASSIPGLAWNEQFF	TGTGCCAGTAGTATACCTGGACTAGCGTGGAATGAGCAGTTCTTC
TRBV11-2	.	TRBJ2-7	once	CASSLDPFSETTYEQYF	TGTGCCAGCAGCTTAGATCCCTTTAGCGAGACAACCTACGAGCAGTACTTC
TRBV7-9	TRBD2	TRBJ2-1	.	CASSYAGLAVGWEQFF	TGTGCCAGCAGCTATGCGGGACTAGCGGTCGGCTGGGAGCAGTTCTTC
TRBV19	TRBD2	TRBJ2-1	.	CASSMMASGNYNEQFF	TGTGCCAGTAGTATGATGGCTAGCGGGAATTACAATGAGCAGTTCTTC
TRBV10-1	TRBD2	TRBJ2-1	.	CASSGTGGPLNEQFF	TGCGCCAGCAGTGGTACGGGAGGGCCTTTAAATGAGCAGTTCTTC
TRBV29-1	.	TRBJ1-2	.	CSVEGGGGLFYGYTF	TGCAGCGTTGAAGGAGGGGGGGGACTTTTCTATGGCTACACCTTC
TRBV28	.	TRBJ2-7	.	CASRSTPYEQYF	TGTGCCAGCAGGTCAACACCCTACGAGCAGTACTTC
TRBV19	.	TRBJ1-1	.	CASSIRREGTEAFF	TGTGCCAGTAGTATCCGCAGGGAGGGCACTGAAGCTTTCTTT
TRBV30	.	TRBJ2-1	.	CAWSVGRSEQFF	TGTGCCTGGAGTGTAGGGAGGAGTGAGCAGTTCTTC
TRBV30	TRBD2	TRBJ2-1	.	CAWTRLADYNEQFF	TGTGCCTGGACCCGACTAGCGGATTACAATGAGCAGTTCTTC
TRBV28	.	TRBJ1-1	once	CASSPYVRGALTEAFF	TGTGCCAGCAGTCCATACGTCAGGGGTGCGCTGACTGAAGCTTTCTTT
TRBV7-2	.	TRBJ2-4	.	CASSLGLSSKNIQYF	TGTGCCAGCAGCTTAGGACTTAGTAGCAAAAACATTCAGTACTTC
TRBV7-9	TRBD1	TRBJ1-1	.	CASSHPTGELGREAFF	TGTGCCAGCAGCCATCCCACAGGGGAGTTGGGCCGTGAAGCTTTCTTT
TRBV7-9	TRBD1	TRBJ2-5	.	CASSLVTGGEETQYF	TGTGCCAGCAGCTTAGTGACAGGGGGGGAAGAGACCCAGTACTTC
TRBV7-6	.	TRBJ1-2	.	CASSPTGGNYGYTF	TGTGCCAGCAGCCCAACCGGAGGGAACTATGGCTACACCTTC
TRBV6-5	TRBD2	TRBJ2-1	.	CASSWGGSGSEQFF	TGTGCCAGCAGTTGGGGAGGTAGCGGGAGTGAGCAGTTCTTC
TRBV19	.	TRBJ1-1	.	CASSNLNRPLMNTEAFF	TGTGCCAGTAGTAACTTAAACAGGCCATTAATGAACACTGAAGCTTTCTTT